This T cell receptor beta chain was profiled in a study of shared clonotypes between healthy human individuals. The protocol was immunoSEQ multiplex PCR, while the TCRdb copy is restricted to in-frame clones and leaves out a portion. Among around 480,000 clones, approximately 79% were seen once, and the ten largest hold approximately 12%. J lost 3 bases, V lost 4 bases, and 12 bases had no gene match. The CDR3 totals 17 residues. Germline V CDR1 and CDR2: SGDLS, YYNGEE. This clone was observed a few times. V gene TRBV9 combines with J gene TRBJ2-3, with 9 nucleotides matching TRBD2. Specimen: PBMCs. The TCR originated in a middle-aged woman in good health. Some clones in this sample may be carry-over from other donors' samples. The CDR3 sequence is CASSKAGGGPVTDTQYF. In DNA, the CDR3 is TGTGCCAGCAGCAAAGCGGGGGGAGGGCCGGTAACAGATACGCAGTATTTT.